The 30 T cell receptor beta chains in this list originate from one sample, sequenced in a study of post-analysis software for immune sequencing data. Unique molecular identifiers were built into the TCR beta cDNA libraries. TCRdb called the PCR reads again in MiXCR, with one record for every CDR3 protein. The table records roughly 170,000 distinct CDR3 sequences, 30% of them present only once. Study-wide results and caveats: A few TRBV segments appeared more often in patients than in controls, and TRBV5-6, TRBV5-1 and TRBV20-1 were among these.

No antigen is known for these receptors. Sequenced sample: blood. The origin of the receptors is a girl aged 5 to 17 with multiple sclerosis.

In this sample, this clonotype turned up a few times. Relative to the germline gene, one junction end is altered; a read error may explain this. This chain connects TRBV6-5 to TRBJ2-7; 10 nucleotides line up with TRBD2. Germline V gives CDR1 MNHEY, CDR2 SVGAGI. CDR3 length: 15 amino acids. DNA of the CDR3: TGCGCCAGCAGTTACGGGCTAGCGGGGGACAATGAGCAGTACTTC. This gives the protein CASSYGLAGDNEQYF.

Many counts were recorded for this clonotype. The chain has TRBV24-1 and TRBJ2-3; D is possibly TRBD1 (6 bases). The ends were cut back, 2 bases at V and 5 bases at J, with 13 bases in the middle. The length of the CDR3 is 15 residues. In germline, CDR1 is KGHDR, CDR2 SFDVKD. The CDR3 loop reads CATSDWGTRGDTQYF. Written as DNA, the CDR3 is TGTGCCACCAGTGATTGGGGAACCAGGGGAGATACGCAGTATTTT.

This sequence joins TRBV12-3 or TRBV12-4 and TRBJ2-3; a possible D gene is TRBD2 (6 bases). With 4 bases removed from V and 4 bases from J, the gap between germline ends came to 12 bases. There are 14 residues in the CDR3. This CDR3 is CASSWGLRADTQYF. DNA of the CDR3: TGTGCCAGCAGTTGGGGACTGAGAGCAGATACGCAGTATTTT.

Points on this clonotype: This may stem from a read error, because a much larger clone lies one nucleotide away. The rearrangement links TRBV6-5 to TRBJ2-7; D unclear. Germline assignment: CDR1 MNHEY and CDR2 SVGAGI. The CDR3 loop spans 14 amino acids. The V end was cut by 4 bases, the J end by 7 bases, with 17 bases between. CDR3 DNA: TGTGCCAGCAGTTCCCTAGGACCCCACAATGAGCAGTACTTC. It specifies CASSSLGPHNEQYF.

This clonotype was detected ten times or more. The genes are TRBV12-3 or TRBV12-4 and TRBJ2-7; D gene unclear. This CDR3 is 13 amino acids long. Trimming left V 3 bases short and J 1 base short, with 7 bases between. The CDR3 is CASSFRRSYEQYF. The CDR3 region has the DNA TGTGCCAGCAGTTTTCGACGGTCCTACGAGCAGTACTTC.

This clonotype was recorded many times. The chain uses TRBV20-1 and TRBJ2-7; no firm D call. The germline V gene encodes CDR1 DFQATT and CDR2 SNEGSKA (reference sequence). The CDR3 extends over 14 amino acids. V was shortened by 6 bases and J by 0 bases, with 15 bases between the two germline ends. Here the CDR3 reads CSASPSTNSYEQYF. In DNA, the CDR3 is TGCAGTGCAAGCCCCTCGACGAACTCCTACGAGCAGTACTTC.

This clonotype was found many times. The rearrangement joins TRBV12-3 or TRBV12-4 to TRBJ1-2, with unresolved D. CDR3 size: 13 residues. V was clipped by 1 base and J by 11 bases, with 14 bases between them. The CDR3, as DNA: TGTGCCAGCAGTTTAGGAGGGTATTGGAGGTACACCTTC. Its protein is CASSLGGYWRYTF.

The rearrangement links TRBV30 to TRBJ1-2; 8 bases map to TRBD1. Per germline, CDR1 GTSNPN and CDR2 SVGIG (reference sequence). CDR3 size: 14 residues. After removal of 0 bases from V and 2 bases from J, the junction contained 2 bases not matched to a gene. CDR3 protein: CAWSVWTGNYGYTF. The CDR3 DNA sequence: TGTGCCTGGAGTGTTTGGACAGGGAACTATGGCTACACCTTC.

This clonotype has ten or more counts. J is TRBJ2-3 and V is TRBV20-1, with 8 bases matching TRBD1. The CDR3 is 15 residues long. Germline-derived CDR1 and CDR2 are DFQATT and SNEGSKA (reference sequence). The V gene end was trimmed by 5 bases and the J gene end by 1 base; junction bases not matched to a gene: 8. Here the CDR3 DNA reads TGCAGTGCTCCCGACAGGGGTAGGGGCACAGATACGCAGTATTTT. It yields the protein CSAPDRGRGTDTQYF.

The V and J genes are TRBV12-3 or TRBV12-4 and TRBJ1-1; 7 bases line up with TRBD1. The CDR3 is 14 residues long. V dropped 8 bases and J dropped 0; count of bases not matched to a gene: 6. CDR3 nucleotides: TGTGCCAGCGGAACGACAGGGATGAACACTGAAGCTTTCTTT. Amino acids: CASGTTGMNTEAFF.

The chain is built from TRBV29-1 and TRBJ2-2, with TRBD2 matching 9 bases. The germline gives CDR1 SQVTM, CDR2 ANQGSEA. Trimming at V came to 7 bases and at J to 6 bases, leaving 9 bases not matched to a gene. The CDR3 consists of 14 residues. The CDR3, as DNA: TGCAGCGCCAGTAGCGGGAGTGAGTCCGGGGAGCTGTTTTTT. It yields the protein CSASSGSESGELFF.

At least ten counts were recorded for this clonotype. The CDR3 region has the DNA TGCAGTGCTTCTACAGGGGCGAGGCAGCCCCAGCATTTT. It specifies CSASTGARQPQHF. The V gene is TRBV20-1, the J gene TRBJ1-5; 7 bases map to TRBD1. Germline V gene sequence: CDR1 DFQATT, CDR2 SNEGSKA (reference sequence). The CDR3 has 13 residues. J gave up 7 bases and V 5 bases, and 8 bases lay outside the gene matches.

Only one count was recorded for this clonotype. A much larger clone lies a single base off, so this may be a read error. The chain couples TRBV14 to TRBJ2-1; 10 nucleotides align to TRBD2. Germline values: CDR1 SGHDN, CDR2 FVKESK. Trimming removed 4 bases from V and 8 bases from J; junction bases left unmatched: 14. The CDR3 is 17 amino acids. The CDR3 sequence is CASSLVAGGSVSDEQFF. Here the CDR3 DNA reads TGTGCCAGCAGCCTGGTAGCGGGAGGCTCGGTTTCGGATGAGCAGTTCTTC.

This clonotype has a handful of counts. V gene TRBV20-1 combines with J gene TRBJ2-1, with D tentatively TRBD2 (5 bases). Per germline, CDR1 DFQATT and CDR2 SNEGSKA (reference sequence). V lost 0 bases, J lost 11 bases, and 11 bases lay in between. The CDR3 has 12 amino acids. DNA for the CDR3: TGCAGTGCTAGAGAGGGCGAGCGGAAGCAGTTCTTC. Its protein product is CSAREGERKQFF.

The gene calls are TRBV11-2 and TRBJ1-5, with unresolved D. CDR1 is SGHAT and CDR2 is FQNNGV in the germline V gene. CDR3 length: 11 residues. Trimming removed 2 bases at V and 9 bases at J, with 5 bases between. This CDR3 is CASSLYGPQHF. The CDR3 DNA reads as TGTGCCAGCAGCTTATACGGGCCCCAGCATTTT.

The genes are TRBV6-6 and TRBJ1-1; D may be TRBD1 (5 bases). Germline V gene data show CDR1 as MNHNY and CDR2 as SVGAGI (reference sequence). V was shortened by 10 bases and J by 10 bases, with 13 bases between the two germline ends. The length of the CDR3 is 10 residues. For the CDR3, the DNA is TGTGCCACCGGGGACGCCTCAGCTTTCTTT. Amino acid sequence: CATGDASAFF.

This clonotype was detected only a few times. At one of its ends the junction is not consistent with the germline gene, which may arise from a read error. This chain's CDR3 is CAISDLQAPSYNEQFF. CDR3 nucleotide sequence: TGTGCCATCAGTGATTTGCAAGCCCCCTCCTACAATGAGCAGTTCTTC. The chain employs TRBV24-1 and TRBJ2-1; D gene unclear. Germline lookup yields CDR1 KGHDR and CDR2 SFDVKD. The CDR3 sequence is 16 residues long.

CDR3 residues: CASSLEEGARYEQYF. The CDR3 DNA reads TGTGCCAGCAGTCTCGAGGAGGGGGCGAGATACGAGCAGTACTTC. The chain carries TRBV28 and TRBJ2-5, with D perhaps matching TRBD1 (7 bases). Matching the DNA end better, TRBJ2-7 makes the J call doubtful. The CDR3 length is 15 residues. CDR1 MDHEN and CDR2 SYDVKM come from the germline V gene.

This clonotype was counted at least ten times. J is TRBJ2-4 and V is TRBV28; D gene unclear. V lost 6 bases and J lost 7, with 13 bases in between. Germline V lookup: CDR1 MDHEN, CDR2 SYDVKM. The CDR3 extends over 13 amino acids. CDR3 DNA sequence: TGTGCCAGCAGCATAGGCGTCATTAACATTCAGTACTTC. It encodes CASSIGVINIQYF. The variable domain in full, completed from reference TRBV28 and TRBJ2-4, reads DVKVTQSSRYLVKRTGEKVFLECVQDMDHENMFWYRQDPGLGLRLIYFSYDVKMKEKGDIPEGYSVSREKKERFSLILESASTNQTSMYLCASSIGVINIQYFGAGTRLSVL.

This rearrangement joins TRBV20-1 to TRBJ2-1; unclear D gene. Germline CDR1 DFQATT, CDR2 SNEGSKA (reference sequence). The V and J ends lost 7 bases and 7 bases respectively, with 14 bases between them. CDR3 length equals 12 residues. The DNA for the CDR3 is TGCAGTGTGCCCCTCCCCTGGAATGAGCAGTTCTTC. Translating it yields CSVPLPWNEQFF.

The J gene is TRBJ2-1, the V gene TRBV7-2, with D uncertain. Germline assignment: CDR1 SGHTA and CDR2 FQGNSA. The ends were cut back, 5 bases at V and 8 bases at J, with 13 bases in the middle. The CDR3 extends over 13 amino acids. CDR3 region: CASSPRRWDEQFF. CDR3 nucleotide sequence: TGTGCCAGCAGCCCACGTAGGTGGGATGAGCAGTTCTTC.

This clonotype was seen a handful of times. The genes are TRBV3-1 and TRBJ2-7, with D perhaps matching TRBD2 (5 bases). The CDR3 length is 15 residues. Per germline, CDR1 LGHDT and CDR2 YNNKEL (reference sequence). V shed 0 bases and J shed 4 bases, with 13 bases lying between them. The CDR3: CASSQEASFIYEQYF. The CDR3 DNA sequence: TGTGCCAGCAGCCAAGAGGCTAGCTTTATTTACGAGCAGTACTTC.

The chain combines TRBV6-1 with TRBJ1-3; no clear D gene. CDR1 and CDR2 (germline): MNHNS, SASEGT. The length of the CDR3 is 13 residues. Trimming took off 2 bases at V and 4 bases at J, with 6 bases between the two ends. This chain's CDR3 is CASSENGGNTIYF. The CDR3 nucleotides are TGTGCCAGCAGTGAAAACGGGGGAAACACCATATATTTT.

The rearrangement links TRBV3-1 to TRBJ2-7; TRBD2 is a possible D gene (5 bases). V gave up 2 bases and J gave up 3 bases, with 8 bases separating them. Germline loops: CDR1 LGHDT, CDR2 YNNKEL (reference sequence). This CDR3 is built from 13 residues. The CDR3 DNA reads TGTGCCAGCAGCCAATACGGGGACTACGAGCAGTACTTC. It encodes CASSQYGDYEQYF.

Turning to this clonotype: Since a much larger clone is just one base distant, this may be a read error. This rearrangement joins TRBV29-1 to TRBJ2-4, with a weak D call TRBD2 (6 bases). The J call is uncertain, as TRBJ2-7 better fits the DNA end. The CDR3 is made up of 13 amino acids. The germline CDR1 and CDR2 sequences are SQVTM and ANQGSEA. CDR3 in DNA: TGCAGCGTTGATACTGGGGCGGGGTACGAGCAGTACTTC. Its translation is CSVDTGAGYEQYF.

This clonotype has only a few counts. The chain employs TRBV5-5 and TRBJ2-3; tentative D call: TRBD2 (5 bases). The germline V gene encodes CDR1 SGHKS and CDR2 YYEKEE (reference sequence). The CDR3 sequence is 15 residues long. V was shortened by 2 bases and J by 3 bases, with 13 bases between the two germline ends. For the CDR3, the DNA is TGTGCCAGCAGCTTAGCCCAGCGGACGACAGATACGCAGTATTTT. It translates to CASSLAQRTTDTQYF. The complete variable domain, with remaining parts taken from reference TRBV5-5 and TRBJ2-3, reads DAGVTQSPTHLIKTRGQQVTLRCSPISGHKSVSWYQQVLGQGPQFIFQYYEKEERGRGNFPDRFSARQFPNYSSELNVNALLLGDSALYLCASSLAQRTTDTQYFGPGTRLTVL.

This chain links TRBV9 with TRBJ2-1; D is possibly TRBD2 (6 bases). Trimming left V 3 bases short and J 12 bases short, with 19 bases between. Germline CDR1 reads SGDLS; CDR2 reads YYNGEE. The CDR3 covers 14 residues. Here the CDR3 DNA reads TGTGCCAGCAGCGCCGGCAGCGGGTTCCATGGGCAGTTCTTC. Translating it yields CASSAGSGFHGQFF.

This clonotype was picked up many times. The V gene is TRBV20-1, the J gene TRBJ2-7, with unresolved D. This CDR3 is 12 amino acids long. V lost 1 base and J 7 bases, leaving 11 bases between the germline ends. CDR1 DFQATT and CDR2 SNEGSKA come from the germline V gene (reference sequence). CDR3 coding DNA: TGCAGTGCTAGAGCCCCTCTATCTGAGCAGTACTTC. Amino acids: CSARAPLSEQYF.

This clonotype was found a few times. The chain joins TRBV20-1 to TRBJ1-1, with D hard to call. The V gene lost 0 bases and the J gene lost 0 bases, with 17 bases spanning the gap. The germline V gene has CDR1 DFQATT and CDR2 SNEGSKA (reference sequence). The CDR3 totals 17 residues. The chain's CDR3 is CSARDYRKGGVNTEAFF. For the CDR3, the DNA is TGCAGTGCTAGAGATTATCGAAAAGGCGGGGTGAACACTGAAGCTTTCTTT.

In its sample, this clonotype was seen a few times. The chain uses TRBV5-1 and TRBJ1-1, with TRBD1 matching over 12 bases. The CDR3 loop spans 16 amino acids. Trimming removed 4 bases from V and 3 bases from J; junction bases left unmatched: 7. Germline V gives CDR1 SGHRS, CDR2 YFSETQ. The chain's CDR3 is CASSLWDRGLDTEAFF. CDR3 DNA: TGCGCCAGCAGCCTGTGGGACAGGGGGCTGGACACTGAAGCTTTCTTT. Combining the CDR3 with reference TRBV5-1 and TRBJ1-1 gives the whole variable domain KAGVTQTPRYLIKTRGQQVTLSCSPISGHRSVSWYQQTPGQGLQFLFEYFSETQRNKGNFPGRFSGRQFSNSRSEMNVSTLELGDSALYLCASSLWDRGLDTEAFFGQGTRLTVV.